This T cell receptor (beta chain) is from a study of blood T cell repertoires in COVID-19. V shed 4 bases and J shed 7 bases, with 14 bases lying between them. There are 15 residues in the CDR3. Germline V CDR1 and CDR2: MDHEN, SYDVKM. This study enrolled people aged 18 to 89 from approximately 25 US geographic areas. Participants' reported clinical history set cohort assignment. Original methodology: Using reference gene primer amplification, nucleated cell counts were estimated. Method: immunoSEQ multiplex PCR; TCRdb's copy keeps in-frame clones and lacks some. That table supplies the V and J calls and clone size; D and trimming were determined from the DNA. The table includes about 180,000 clones, 88% detected once. This clone was counted once.

The sample consisted of PBMCs or T cells enriched from blood (not recorded which). The sequence came from a young woman who had recovered from COVID-19. The J gene is TRBJ1-6, the V gene TRBV28; D is perhaps TRBD1 (5 bases). CDR3: CASSSGGYRNSPLHF. The CDR3 DNA follows: TGTGCCAGCAGTTCCGGGGGATATCGCAATTCACCCCTCCACTTT.